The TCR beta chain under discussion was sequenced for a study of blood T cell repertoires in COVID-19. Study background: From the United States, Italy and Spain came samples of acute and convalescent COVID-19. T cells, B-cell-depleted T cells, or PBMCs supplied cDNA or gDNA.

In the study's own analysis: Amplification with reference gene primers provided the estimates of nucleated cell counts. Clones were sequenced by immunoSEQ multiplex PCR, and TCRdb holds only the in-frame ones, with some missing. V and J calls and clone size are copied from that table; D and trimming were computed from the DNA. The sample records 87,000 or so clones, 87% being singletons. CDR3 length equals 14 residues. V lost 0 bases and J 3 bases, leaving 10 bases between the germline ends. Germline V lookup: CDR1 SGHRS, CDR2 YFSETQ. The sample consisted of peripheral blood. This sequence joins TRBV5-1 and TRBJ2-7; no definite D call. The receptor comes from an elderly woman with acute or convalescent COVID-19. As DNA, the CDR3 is TGCGCCAGCAGCTTGGAGAATGGCCTCTACGAGCAGTACTTC. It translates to CASSLENGLYEQYF.